These 13 T cell receptor beta chains came from one sample sequenced in a study of blood T cells in healthy people across ages (dated by TCRdb to the mid-2010s). Preparation of the library involved 5' RACE. TCRdb records Illumina HiSeq 2500 as the sequencer. A second PCR of roughly 7 to 12 cycles was performed with a sample-barcoded 5' primer and a J-beta primer mix. The raw public data were reprocessed by TCRdb itself: fastp quality trimming at Q25, MiXCR clonotype calling, in-frame beta chains only. Each entry merges the rows of one CDR3 protein and shows their most common DNA and genes. The sample table contains 630,000 or so distinct CDR3 sequences; only one count was recorded for roughly 31% of them. Clones ranked in the top ten supply less than 20% of the sample. Sequenced sample: blood. The receptors derive from a woman of 80 years or more in good health.

This clonotype was seen many times. The chain combines TRBV5-4 with TRBJ2-3; TRBD1 agrees at 8 bases. The junction had 5 bases not matched to a gene; V was cut back by 4 bases and J by 1 base. This CDR3 contains 15 residues. The germline V gene encodes CDR1 SGHNT and CDR2 YYREEE (reference sequence). In DNA, the CDR3 is TGTGCCAGCAGCCCCCAGGGGGCGCGCACAGATACGCAGTATTTT. Encoded protein: CASSPQGARTDTQYF.

This clonotype has a count of ten or more. The CDR3 nucleotides read TGTGCCAGCAGCCCGAGCGGGGGAAATGAGCAGTTCTTC. This sequence encodes CASSPSGGNEQFF. V usage is TRBV7-3 and J usage is TRBJ2-1; the match to TRBD2 covers 8 bases. Germline V gene lookup returns CDR1 SGHTA and CDR2 FQGTGA. Losses at the gene ends were 5 bases for V and 7 bases for J; bases not matched to a gene: 4. The CDR3 runs 13 residues.

This clonotype was counted between two and nine times. A read error may be the cause here, since a much bigger clone is one base away. This chain links TRBV15 with TRBJ2-7, with D possibly matching TRBD1 (5 bases). Germline CDR1 and CDR2: LNHNV and YYDKDF (reference sequence). The CDR3 extends over 14 amino acids. V dropped 8 bases and J dropped 7 bases, with 21 bases sitting between them. The CDR3 region is CATGLGGAYNEQYF. CDR3 DNA: TGTGCCACCGGGCTAGGTGGGGCCTACAATGAGCAGTACTTC.

There are many counts of this clonotype. The genes are TRBV28 and TRBJ2-3; TRBD2 matches 14 bases. The ends lost 6 bases at V and 0 bases at J; junction bases unmatched: 8. This CDR3 has 18 amino acids. In germline, CDR1 is MDHEN, CDR2 SYDVKM. The CDR3 coding sequence is TGTGCCAGCAGCCTCGGACTAGCGGGGGGCACGAGCACAGATACGCAGTATTTT. As protein: CASSLGLAGGTSTDTQYF.

Comment on this clonotype: A read error is possible here, since a much larger clone lies one base away. This chain joins TRBV6-2 or TRBV6-3 and TRBJ1-6; TRBD1 matches at 8 bases. This CDR3 comprises 14 residues. The germline CDR1 and CDR2 sequences are MNHEY and SVGEGT. CDR3 DNA: TGTGCCAGCAGTTGGAGGACAGGGAAATCACCCCCCCACTTT. Its translation: CASSWRTGKSPPHF.

The table lists this clonotype with many counts. The gene calls are TRBV3-1 and TRBJ1-5, with D hard to call. The CDR3 covers 15 residues. V shed 3 bases and J shed 0 bases, with 9 bases lying between them. The germline gives CDR1 LGHDT, CDR2 YNNKEL (reference sequence). The CDR3 DNA reads as TGTGCCAGCAGCCAGACCTTCTCTAGCAATCAGCCCCAGCATTTT. Protein: CASSQTFSSNQPQHF. The full variable domain, in which reference TRBV3-1 and TRBJ1-5 provide the parts outside the CDR3, is DTAVSQTPKYLVTQMGNDKSIKCEQNLGHDTMYWYKQDSKKFLKIMFSYNNKELIINETVPNRFSPKSPDKAHLNLHINSLELGDSAVYFCASSQTFSSNQPQHFGDGTRLSIL.

This clonotype was recorded at least ten times. The chain uses TRBV12-3 or TRBV12-4 and TRBJ2-6; 8 bases align to TRBD1. This CDR3 is built from 15 residues. The V segment lost 6 bases and the J segment 0 bases; nucleotides outside the gene matches: 1. The CDR3 DNA follows: TGTGCCAGCAGGACAGGGGACTCTGGGGCCAACGTCCTGACTTTC. Translation gives CASRTGDSGANVLTF.

This chain connects TRBV12-3 or TRBV12-4 to TRBJ2-7; TRBD1 is a possible D gene (6 bases). The end of the DNA is better explained by TRBJ2-5, so the J call may be wrong. The CDR3 extends over 15 amino acids. In nucleotides, the CDR3 is TGTGCCAGCAGTTTAGGTTTAGGCAGGGGAGAGACCCAGTACTTC. This translates into CASSLGLGRGETQYF.

This clonotype is a singleton in its sample. The chain has TRBV24-1 and TRBJ2-7; TRBD1 aligns across 9 bases. V trimming: 4 bases; J trimming: 7 bases; junction bases outside the gene matches: 7. The CDR3 has 14 residues. Germline V lookup: CDR1 KGHDR, CDR2 SFDVKD. The CDR3 DNA reads TGTGCCACCAGTGACCGACAGGGGGGAAATGAGCAGTACTTC. The encoded protein is CATSDRQGGNEQYF.

Many counts were recorded for this clonotype. A much bigger clone sits one base away, suggesting this may be a read error. CDR3 residues: CASILSSGGRNEQYF. In DNA form, the CDR3 reads TGTGCCAGCATACTTTCTAGCGGGGGTAGGAATGAGCAGTACTTC. V gene TRBV7-9 combines with J gene TRBJ2-5; 10 bases match TRBD2. This CDR3 spans 15 amino acids. Trimming cost V 7 bases and J 11 bases; bases outside gene matches: 16. The germline gives CDR1 SEHNR, CDR2 FQNEAQ (reference sequence).

The chain links TRBV11-1 to TRBJ2-2, with 14 bases lining up with TRBD2. V dropped 5 bases and J dropped 1; count of bases not matched to a gene: 18. CDR3 length equals 22 residues. Germline assignment: CDR1 SGHAT and CDR2 FQDESV (reference sequence). This CDR3 is CASSPPHTGLAGENMNTGELFF. DNA of the CDR3: TGTGCCAGCAGCCCCCCCCATACGGGACTAGCGGGGGAGAATATGAACACCGGGGAGCTGTTTTTT.

The rearrangement joins TRBV2 to TRBJ1-4, with D possibly TRBD1 on 6 matching bases. Germline lookup yields CDR1 SNHLY and CDR2 FYNNEI. This CDR3 region has 14 residues. The V and J ends lost 5 bases and 7 bases respectively, with 14 bases between them. The CDR3 reads CASSLDSYGEKLFF. The CDR3, as DNA: TGTGCCAGCAGTTTGGACAGTTATGGTGAAAAACTGTTTTTT.

The genes are TRBV7-8 and TRBJ1-4; 9 positions match TRBD1. V trimming: 2 bases; J trimming: 14 bases; junction bases outside the gene matches: 3. Germline V gene lookup returns CDR1 SGHVS and CDR2 FQNEAQ. The CDR3 loop spans 12 amino acids. In DNA, the CDR3 is TGTGCCAGCAGCTTACGACAGGGGGGTCTGTTTTTT. The encoded protein is CASSLRQGGLFF.